Shown below are 4 T cell receptor beta chains from a single sample sequenced in a study of blood T cell repertoires in COVID-19. Data came from immunoSEQ multiplex PCR; TCRdb stores just in-frame clones and leaves some out. The sample carries about 28,000 clones, 70% to 90% recorded once. The sequenced sample consisted of peripheral blood. Source of these receptors: a man between 60 and 70 years old with COVID-19, enrolled during active disease.

This clone was seen once. V and J are TRBV5-4 and TRBJ2-1, with D tentatively TRBD1 (6 bases). The CDR3 length is 16 residues. V was trimmed by 0 bases and J by 10 bases, leaving 20 bases between them. Germline V lookup: CDR1 SGHNT, CDR2 YYREEE (reference sequence). CDR3 nucleotides: TGTGCCAGCAGCTTGGAGCCGACAGTACAGGGAAACGAGCAGTTCTTC. This gives the protein CASSLEPTVQGNEQFF.

This rearrangement joins TRBV7-2 to TRBJ1-4, with 8 bases identical to TRBD1. The V gene end was trimmed by 5 bases and the J gene end by 4 bases; junction bases not matched to a gene: 9. CDR3 length: 16 amino acids. CDR1 and CDR2 (germline): SGHTA, FQGNSA. In nucleotides, the CDR3 is TGTGCCAGCAGCCCGGACAGGGCCCCTAGTAATGAAAAACTGTTTTTT. It is translated as CASSPDRAPSNEKLFF.

The chain joins TRBV13 to TRBJ1-2; 8 nucleotides match TRBD1. With 5 bases clipped from V and 8 bases from J, the junction kept 7 bases outside the gene matches. The CDR3 length is 13 residues. Germline V gene sequence: CDR1 PRHDT, CDR2 FYEKMQ (reference sequence). CDR3 protein: CASSQKDRDGYTF. The CDR3 coding sequence is TGTGCCAGCAGCCAAAAGGACAGGGACGGCTACACCTTC.

J is TRBJ1-1 and V is TRBV10-3; 7 bases line up with TRBD1. The CDR3 runs to 14 residues. CDR1 ENHRY and CDR2 SYGVKD come from the germline V gene. J was trimmed by 3 bases and V by 2 bases; bases with no gene match: 3. The CDR3, as DNA: TGTGCCATCAGTGAGCGCGGGACAGACACTGAAGCTTTCTTT. Its protein is CAISERGTDTEAFF.